This T cell receptor beta chain came from a study of blood T cell repertoires in COVID-19. Study-level information: Samples came from the United States, Italy and Spain, spanning acute and convalescent COVID-19.

Original methodology: Estimation of nucleated cell counts relied on the amplification of reference gene primers. The repertoire was sequenced with immunoSEQ multiplex PCR; TCRdb's copy has only in-frame clones and lacks some. V and J calls and clone size are given by that table; D and trimming were obtained from the DNA. The sample has over 350,000 clones, 88% seen once; the top ten hold about 1.2%. This clone was seen more than once but under ten times. Germline V gives CDR1 MGHRA, CDR2 YSYEKL. The CDR3 has 15 amino acids. V shed 4 bases, J shed 8 bases, and the junction held 9 bases outside the gene matches.

The sample was PBMCs or T cells enriched from blood (not recorded which). The chain combines TRBV4-1 with TRBJ1-4, with 8 bases matching TRBD1. This receptor was identified in a woman younger than 35 who had recovered from COVID-19. The CDR3 loop is CASSPHDRGSEKLFF. In nucleotides, the CDR3 is TGCGCCAGCAGCCCCCATGACAGGGGCAGCGAAAAACTGTTTTTT.